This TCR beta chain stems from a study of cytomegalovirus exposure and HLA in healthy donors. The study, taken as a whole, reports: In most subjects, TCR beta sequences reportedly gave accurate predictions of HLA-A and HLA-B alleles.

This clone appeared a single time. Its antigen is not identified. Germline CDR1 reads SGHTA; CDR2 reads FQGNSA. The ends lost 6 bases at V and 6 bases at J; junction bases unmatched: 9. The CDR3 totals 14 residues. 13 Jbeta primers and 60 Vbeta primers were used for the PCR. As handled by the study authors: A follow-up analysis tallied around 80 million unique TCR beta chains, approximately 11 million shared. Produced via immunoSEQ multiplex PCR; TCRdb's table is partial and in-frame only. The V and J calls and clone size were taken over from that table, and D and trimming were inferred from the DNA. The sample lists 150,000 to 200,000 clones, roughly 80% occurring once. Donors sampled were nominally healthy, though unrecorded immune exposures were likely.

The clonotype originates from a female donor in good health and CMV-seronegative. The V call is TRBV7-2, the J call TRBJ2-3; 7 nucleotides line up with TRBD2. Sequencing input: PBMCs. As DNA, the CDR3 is TGTGCCAGCAGACGCACTAGCGCGTCGGATACGCAGTATTTT. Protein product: CASRRTSASDTQYF. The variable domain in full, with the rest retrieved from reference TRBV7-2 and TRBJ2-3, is GAGVSQSPSNKVTEKGKDVELRCDPISGHTALYWYRQSLGQGLEFLIYFQGNSAPDKSGLPSDRFSAERTGGSVSTLTIQRTQQEDSAVYLCASRRTSASDTQYFGPGTRLTVL.